Many counts were recorded for the clone carrying this T cell receptor beta chain. Its specificity is not known. Attachment of unique molecular identifiers was made to individual cDNA molecules. TCRdb itself ran the 5' RACE reads through MiXCR, one entry per CDR3 protein. The repertoire includes some 26,000 distinct CDR3 sequences, roughly 4.8% of them detected once, and about 7% sits in the top ten. The sample originates from a study of early T cells in non-severe SARS-CoV-2 infection. Turning to the study itself: Chains from this unsorted whole-blood bulk RNA could not be paired. Study-wide findings and caveats: Anti-spike CD8 specificities were favored by VDJdb matching, whose results missed private and CD4 specificities.

The sequencing input was whole blood. This sequence was found in an adult who was a healthcare worker with PCR-confirmed SARS-CoV-2 infection or an uninfected control (not recorded which).

The CDR3 DNA is TGCGCCACCAGACAGGGGGGGACCGGGGAGCTGTTTTTT. Translating it yields CATRQGGTGELFF. The chain has TRBV10-1 and TRBJ2-2, with 9 bases lining up with TRBD1. Germline V lookup: CDR1 WNHNN, CDR2 SYGVQD (reference sequence). Losses at the gene ends were 10 bases for V and 5 bases for J; bases not matched to a gene: 5. The CDR3 spans 13 residues.